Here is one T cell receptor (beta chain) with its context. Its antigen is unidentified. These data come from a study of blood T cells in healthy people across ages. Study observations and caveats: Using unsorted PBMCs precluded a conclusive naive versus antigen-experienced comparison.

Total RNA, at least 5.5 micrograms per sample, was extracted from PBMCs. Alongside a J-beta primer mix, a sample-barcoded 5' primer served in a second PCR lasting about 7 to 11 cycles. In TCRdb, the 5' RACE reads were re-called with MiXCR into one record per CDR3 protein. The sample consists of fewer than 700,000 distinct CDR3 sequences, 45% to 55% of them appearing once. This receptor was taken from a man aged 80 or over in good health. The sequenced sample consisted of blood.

CDR3 bases: TGCAGTGCCGAGCGTGGGGTAACAGGGGAAAATGGCTACACCTTC. Encoded protein: CSAERGVTGENGYTF. The V gene is TRBV20-1, the J gene TRBJ1-2; 7 bases agree with TRBD1. This CDR3 is 15 amino acids long. Germline V gene sequence: CDR1 DFQATT, CDR2 SNEGSKA (reference sequence). Trimming at V came to 6 bases and at J to 6 bases, leaving 16 bases not matched to a gene.